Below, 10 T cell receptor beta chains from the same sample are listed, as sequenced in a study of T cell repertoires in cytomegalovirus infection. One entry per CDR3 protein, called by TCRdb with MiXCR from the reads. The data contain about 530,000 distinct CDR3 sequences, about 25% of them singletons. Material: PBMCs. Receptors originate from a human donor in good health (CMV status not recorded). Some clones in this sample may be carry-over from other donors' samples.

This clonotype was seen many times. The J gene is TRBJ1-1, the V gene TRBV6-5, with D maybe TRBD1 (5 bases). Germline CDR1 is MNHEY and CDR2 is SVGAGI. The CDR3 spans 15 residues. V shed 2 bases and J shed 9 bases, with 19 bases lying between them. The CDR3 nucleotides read TGTGCCAGCAGTTACGGCCGGGGCCTACCGCGGCAAGCTTTCTTT. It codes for CASSYGRGLPRQAFF.

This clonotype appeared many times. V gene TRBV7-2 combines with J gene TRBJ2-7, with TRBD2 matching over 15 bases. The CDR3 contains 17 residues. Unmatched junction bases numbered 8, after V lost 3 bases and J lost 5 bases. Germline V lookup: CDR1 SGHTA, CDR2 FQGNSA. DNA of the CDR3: TGTGCCAGCAGCTTCTGGACTAGCGGGAGGGGGGTCCACGAGCAGTACTTC. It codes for CASSFWTSGRGVHEQYF.

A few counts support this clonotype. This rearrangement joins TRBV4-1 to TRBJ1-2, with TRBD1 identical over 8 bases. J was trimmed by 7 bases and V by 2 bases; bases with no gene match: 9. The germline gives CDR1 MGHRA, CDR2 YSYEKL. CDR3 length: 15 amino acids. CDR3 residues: CASSQIRTGRIGYTF. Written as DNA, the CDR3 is TGCGCCAGCAGCCAAATTAGGACAGGGAGGATTGGCTACACCTTC.

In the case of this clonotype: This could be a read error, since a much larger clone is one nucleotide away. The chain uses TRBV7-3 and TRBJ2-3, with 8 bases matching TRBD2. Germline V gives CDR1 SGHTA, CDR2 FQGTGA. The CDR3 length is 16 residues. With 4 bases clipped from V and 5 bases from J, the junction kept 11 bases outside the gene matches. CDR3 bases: TGTGCCAGCAGCTCGAATGCGGGAGGACCGGAAGATACGCAGTATTTT. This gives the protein CASSSNAGGPEDTQYF.

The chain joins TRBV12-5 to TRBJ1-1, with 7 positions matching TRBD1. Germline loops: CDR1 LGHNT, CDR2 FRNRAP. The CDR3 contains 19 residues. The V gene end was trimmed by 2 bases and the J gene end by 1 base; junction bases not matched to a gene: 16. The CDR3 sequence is CASGLNPLGGGQPNTEAFF. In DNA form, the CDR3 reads TGTGCTAGTGGTTTGAACCCACTTGGGGGGGGACAGCCGAACACTGAAGCTTTCTTT.

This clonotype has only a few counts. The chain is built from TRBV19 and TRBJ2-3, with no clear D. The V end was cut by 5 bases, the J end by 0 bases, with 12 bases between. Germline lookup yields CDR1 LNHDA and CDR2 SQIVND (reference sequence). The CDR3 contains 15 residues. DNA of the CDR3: TGTGCCAGTAGTCCTTTTGCGACTAGCACAGATACGCAGTATTTT. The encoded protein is CASSPFATSTDTQYF. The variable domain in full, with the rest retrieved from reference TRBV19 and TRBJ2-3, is DGGITQSPKYLFRKEGQNVTLSCEQNLNHDAMYWYRQDPGQGLRLIYYSQIVNDFQKGDIAEGYSVSREKKESFPLTVTSAQKNPTAFYLCASSPFATSTDTQYFGPGTRLTVL.

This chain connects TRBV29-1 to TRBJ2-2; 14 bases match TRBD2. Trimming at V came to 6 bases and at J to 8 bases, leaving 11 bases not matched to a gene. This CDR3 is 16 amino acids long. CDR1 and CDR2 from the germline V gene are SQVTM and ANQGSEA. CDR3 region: CSVPIGLAGGFGELFF. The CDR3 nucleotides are TGCAGCGTCCCTATCGGACTAGCGGGAGGTTTTGGGGAGCTGTTTTTT.

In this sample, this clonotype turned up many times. The CDR3 bases are TGTGCCAGCAGCTTAGAGGGAGGGGGATACACCGGGGAGCTGTTTTTT. Translation gives CASSLEGGGYTGELFF. The V gene is TRBV7-6, the J gene TRBJ2-2, with D possibly TRBD2 on 7 matching bases. In germline, CDR1 is SGHVS, CDR2 FNYEAQ. Between the trimmed V and J ends, which lost 1 base and 3 bases, there was a span of 12 bases. The CDR3 has 16 residues. Looking up the rest from reference TRBV7-6 and TRBJ2-2 gives the full variable domain: GAGVSQSPRYKVTKRGQDVALRCDPISGHVSLYWYRQALGQGPEFLTYFNYEAQQDKSGLPNDRFSAERPEGSISTLTIQRTEQRDSAMYRCASSLEGGGYTGELFFGEGSRLTVL.

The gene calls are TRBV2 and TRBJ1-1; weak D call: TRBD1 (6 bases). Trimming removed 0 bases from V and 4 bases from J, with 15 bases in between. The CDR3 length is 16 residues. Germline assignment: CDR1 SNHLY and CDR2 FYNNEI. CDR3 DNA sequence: TGTGCCAGCAGTGAAGCGCTTCAGGGGACGACCACTGAAGCTTTCTTT. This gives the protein CASSEALQGTTTEAFF.

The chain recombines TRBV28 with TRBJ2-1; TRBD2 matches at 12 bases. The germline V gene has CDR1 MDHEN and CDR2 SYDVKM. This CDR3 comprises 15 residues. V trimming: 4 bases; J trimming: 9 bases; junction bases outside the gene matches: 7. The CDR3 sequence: CASSSRTSGTGEQFF. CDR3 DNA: TGTGCCAGCAGTTCCCGGACTAGCGGGACGGGTGAGCAGTTCTTC. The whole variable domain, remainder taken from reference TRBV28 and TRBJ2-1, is DVKVTQSSRYLVKRTGEKVFLECVQDMDHENMFWYRQDPGLGLRLIYFSYDVKMKEKGDIPEGYSVSREKKERFSLILESASTNQTSMYLCASSSRTSGTGEQFFGPGTRLTVL.